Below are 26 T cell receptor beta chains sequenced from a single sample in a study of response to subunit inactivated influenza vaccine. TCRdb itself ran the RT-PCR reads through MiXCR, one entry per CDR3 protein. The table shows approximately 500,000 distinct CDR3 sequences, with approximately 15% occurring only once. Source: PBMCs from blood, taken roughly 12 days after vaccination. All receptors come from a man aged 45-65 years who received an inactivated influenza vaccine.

This CDR3 reads CASSDYSQLGEQFF. CDR3 in DNA: TGTGCCAGCAGTGATTATAGTCAGTTGGGTGAGCAGTTCTTC. This chain links TRBV25-1 with TRBJ2-1, with unresolved D. There are 14 residues in the CDR3. From germline, CDR1 is MGHDK and CDR2 SYGVNS. V gave up 3 bases and J gave up 9 bases, with 15 bases separating them.

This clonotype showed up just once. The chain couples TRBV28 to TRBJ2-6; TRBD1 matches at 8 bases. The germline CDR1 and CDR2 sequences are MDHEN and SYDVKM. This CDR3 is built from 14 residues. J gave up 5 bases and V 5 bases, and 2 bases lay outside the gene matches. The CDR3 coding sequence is TGTGCCAGCAGTCGGACAGGGAGGGCCAACGTCCTGACTTTC. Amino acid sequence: CASSRTGRANVLTF. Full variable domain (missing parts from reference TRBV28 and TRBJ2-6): DVKVTQSSRYLVKRTGEKVFLECVQDMDHENMFWYRQDPGLGLRLIYFSYDVKMKEKGDIPEGYSVSREKKERFSLILESASTNQTSMYLCASSRTGRANVLTFGAGSRLTVL.

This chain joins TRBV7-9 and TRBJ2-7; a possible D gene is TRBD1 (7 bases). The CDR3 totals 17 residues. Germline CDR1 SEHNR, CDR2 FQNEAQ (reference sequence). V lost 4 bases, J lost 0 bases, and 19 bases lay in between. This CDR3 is CASSSVGGQLTSYEQYF. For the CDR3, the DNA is TGTGCCAGCAGCTCCGTCGGGGGACAGCTGACCTCCTACGAGCAGTACTTC. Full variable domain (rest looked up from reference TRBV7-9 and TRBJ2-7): DTGVSQNPRHKITKRGQNVTFRCDPISEHNRLYWYRQTLGQGPEFLTYFQNEAQLEKSRLLSDRFSAERPKGSFSTLEIQRTEQGDSAMYLCASSSVGGQLTSYEQYFGPGTRLTVT.

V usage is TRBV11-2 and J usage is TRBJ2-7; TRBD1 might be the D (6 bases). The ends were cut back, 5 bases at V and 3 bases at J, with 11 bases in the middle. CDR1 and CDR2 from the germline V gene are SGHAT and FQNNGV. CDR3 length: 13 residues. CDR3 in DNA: TGTGCCAGCAGCAAAGGACAGAACTACGAGCAGTACTTC. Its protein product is CASSKGQNYEQYF.

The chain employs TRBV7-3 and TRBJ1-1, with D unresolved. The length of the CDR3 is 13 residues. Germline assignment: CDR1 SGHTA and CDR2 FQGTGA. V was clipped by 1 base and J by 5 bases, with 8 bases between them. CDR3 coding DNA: TGTGCCAGCAGCTTAAAATCCGGAACTGAAGCTTTCTTT. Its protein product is CASSLKSGTEAFF. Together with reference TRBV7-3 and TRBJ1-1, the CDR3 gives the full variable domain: GAGVSQTPSNKVTEKGKYVELRCDPISGHTALYWYRQSLGQGPEFLIYFQGTGAADDSGLPNDRFFAVRPEGSVSTLKIQRTERGDSAVYLCASSLKSGTEAFFGQGTRLTVV.

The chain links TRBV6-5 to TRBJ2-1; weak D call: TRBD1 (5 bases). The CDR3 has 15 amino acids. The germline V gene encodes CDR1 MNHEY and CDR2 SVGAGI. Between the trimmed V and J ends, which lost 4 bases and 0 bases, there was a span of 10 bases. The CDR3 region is CASSLDTPSYNEQFF. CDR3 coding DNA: TGTGCCAGCAGTTTGGACACGCCCTCCTACAATGAGCAGTTCTTC.

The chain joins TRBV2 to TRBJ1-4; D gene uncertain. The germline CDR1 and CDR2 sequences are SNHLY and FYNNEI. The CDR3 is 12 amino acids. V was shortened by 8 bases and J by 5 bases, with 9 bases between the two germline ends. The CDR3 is CASRRENEKLFF. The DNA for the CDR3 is TGTGCCAGCCGGAGAGAGAATGAAAAACTGTTTTTT.

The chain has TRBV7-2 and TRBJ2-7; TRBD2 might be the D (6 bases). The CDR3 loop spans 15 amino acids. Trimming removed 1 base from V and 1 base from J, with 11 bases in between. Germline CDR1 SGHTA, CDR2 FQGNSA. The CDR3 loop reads CASSLEAGRSYEQYF. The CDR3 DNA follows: TGTGCCAGCAGCTTAGAAGCAGGGAGGTCCTACGAGCAGTACTTC.

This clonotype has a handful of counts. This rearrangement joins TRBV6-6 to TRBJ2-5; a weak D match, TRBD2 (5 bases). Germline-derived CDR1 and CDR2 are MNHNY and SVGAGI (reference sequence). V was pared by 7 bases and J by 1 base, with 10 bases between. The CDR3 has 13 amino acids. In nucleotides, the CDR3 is TGTGCCAGCAATAGGACTCCCCAAGAGACCCAGTACTTC. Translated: CASNRTPQETQYF.

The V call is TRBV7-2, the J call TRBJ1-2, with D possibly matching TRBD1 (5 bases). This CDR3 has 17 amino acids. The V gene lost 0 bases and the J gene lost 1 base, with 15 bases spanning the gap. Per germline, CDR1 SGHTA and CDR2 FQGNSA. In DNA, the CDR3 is TGTGCCAGCAGCTTAGCTATAGGGCCGACAGTTAACTATGGCTACACCTTC. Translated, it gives CASSLAIGPTVNYGYTF.

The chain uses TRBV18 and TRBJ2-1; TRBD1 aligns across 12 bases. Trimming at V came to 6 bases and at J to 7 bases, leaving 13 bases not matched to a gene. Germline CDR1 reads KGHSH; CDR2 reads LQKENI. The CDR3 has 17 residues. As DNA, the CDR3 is TGTGCCAGCTCTCCTAGGACCGGGACAGGGGGCATGAATGAGCAGTTCTTC. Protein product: CASSPRTGTGGMNEQFF.

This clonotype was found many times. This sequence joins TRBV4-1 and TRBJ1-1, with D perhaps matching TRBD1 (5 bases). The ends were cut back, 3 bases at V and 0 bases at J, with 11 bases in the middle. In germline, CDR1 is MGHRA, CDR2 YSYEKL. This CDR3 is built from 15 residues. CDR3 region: CASSQGRVMNTEAFF. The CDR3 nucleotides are TGCGCCAGCAGCCAGGGACGGGTCATGAACACTGAAGCTTTCTTT.

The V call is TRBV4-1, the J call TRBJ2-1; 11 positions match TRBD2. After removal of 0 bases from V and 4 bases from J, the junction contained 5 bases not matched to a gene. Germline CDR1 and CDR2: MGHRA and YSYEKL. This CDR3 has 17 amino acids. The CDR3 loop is CASSQDQIAGGYNEQFF. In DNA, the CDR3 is TGCGCCAGCAGCCAAGACCAAATAGCGGGGGGGTACAATGAGCAGTTCTTC.

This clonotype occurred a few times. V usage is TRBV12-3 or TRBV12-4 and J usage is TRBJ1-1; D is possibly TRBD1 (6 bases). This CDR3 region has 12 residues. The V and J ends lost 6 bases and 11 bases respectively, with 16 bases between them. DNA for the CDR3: TGTGCCAGCAGGGAAGGACAGATGAGGGCTTTCTTT. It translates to CASREGQMRAFF.

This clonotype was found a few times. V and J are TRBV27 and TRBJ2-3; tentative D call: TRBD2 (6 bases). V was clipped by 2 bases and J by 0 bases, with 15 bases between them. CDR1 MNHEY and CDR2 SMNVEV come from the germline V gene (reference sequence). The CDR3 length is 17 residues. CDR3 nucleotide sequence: TGTGCCAGCAGTTTACGGTTTTGGCGGGAAAGCACAGATACGCAGTATTTT. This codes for CASSLRFWRESTDTQYF.

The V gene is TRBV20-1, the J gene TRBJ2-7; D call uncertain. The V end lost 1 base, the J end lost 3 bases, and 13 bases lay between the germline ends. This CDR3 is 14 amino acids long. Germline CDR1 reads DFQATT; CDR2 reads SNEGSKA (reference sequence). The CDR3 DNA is TGCAGTGCTAGAGCCTTGGGTGAAGGCTACGAGCAGTACTTC. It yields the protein CSARALGEGYEQYF.

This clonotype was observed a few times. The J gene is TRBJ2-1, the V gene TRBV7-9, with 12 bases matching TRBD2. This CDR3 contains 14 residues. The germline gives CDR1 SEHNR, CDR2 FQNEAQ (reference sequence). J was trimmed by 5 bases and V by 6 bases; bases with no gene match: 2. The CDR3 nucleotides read TGTGCCAGCAGACTAGCGGGAGGTCACAATGAGCAGTTCTTC. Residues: CASRLAGGHNEQFF.

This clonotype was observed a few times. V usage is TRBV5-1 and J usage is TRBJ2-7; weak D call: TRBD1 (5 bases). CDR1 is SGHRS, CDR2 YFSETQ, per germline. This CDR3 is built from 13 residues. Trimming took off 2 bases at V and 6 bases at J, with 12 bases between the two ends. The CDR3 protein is CASSFPRAGEQYF. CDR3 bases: TGCGCCAGCAGCTTCCCCAGGGCCGGCGAGCAGTACTTC. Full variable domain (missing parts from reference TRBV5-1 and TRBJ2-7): KAGVTQTPRYLIKTRGQQVTLSCSPISGHRSVSWYQQTPGQGLQFLFEYFSETQRNKGNFPGRFSGRQFSNSRSEMNVSTLELGDSALYLCASSFPRAGEQYFGPGTRLTVT.

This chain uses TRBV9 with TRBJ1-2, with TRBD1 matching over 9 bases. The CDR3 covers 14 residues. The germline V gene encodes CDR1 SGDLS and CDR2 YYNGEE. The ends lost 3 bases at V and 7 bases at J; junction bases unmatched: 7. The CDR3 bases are TGTGCCAGCAGCGCGACCGGGACAGGGTCTGGCTACACCTTC. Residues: CASSATGTGSGYTF.

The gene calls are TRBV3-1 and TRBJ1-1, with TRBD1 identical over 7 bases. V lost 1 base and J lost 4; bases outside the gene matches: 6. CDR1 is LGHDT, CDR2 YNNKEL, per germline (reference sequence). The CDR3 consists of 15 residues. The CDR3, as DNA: TGTGCCAGCAGCCAAGGAGGGGGCGTTTCCACTGAAGCTTTCTTT. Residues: CASSQGGGVSTEAFF.

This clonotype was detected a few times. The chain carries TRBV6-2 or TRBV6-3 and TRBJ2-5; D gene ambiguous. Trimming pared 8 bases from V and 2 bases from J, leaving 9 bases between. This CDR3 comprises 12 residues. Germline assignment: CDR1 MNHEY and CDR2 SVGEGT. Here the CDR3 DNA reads TGTGCCAGCGGCCAAAGACAAGAGACCCAGTACTTC. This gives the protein CASGQRQETQYF.

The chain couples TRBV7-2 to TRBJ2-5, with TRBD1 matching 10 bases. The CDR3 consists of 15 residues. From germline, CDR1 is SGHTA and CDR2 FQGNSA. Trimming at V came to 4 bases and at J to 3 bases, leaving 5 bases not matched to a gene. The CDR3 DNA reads TGTGCCAGCAGCTCAAGACAGGGGGCTAAAGAGACCCAGTACTTC. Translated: CASSSRQGAKETQYF.

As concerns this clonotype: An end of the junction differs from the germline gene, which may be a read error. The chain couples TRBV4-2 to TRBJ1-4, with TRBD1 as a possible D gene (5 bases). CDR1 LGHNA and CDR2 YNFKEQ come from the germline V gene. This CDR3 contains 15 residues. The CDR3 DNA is TGTGGCAGCAGCCAAGTCAGGGTCACTAATGAAAAACTGTTTTTT. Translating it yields CGSSQVRVTNEKLFF.

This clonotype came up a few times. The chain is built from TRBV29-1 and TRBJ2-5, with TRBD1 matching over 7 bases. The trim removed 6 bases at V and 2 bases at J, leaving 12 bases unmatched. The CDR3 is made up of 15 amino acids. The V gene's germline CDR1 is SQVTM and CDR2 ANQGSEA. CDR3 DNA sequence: TGCAGCGTGGAGCCCAGGACAGGTCAACAAGAGACCCAGTACTTC. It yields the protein CSVEPRTGQQETQYF.

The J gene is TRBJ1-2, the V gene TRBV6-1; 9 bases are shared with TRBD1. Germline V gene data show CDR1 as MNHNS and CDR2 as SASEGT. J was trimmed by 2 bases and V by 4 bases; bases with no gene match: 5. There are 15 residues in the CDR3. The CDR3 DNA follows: TGTGCCAGCAGTGGCGGACAGGGGCGAAACTATGGCTACACCTTC. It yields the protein CASSGGQGRNYGYTF.

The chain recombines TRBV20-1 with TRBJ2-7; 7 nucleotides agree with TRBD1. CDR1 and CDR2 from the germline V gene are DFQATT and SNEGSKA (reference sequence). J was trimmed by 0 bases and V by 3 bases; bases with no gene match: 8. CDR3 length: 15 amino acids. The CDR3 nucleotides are TGCAGTGCTAGGTCCTGGGACAGTAACTCCTACGAGCAGTACTTC. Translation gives CSARSWDSNSYEQYF.